A selection of T cell receptor beta chains follows, all from one sample in a study of tumor-infiltrating lymphocytes in glioblastoma multiforme. TCRdb reanalysed the multiplex PCR reads using MiXCR and keeps one entry per CDR3 protein. The sample records 9,000 or so distinct CDR3 sequences, 60% to 80% being singletons. The sample taken for sequencing was brain tumor tissue. These TCRs come from a male donor with glioblastoma. CDR3s include the opening cysteine and the closing phenylalanine or tryptophan. Fields, in order: CDR3 protein, J gene, V gene, CDR3 length.

CDR3 protein: CASLDRVNEQSF
J gene: TRBJ2-1
V gene: TRBV11-2
CDR3 length: 12

CDR3 protein: CSVTYGEKLFF
J gene: TRBJ1-4
V gene: TRBV29-1
CDR3 length: 11

CDR3 protein: CASSPRQASMNTEAFF
J gene: TRBJ1-1
V gene: TRBV11-2
CDR3 length: 16

CDR3 protein: CAFSLGKGNEQFF
J gene: TRBJ2-1
V gene: TRBV11-2
CDR3 length: 13

CDR3 protein: CSAGAGGLAGRPSYEQYF
J gene: TRBJ2-7
V gene: TRBV20-1
CDR3 length: 18

CDR3 protein: CSASGLPNEQFF
J gene: TRBJ2-1
V gene: TRBV20-1
CDR3 length: 12

CDR3 protein: CSAPGRGGYGYTF
J gene: TRBJ1-2
V gene: TRBV20-1
CDR3 length: 13

CDR3 protein: CASSLVPSQYNEQFF
J gene: TRBJ2-1
V gene: TRBV11-2
CDR3 length: 15

CDR3 protein: CASSQDRLADLTRELFF
J gene: TRBJ2-2
V gene: TRBV14
CDR3 length: 17

CDR3 protein: CASRGLRQSNDYGYTF
J gene: TRBJ1-2
V gene: TRBV11-1
CDR3 length: 16

CDR3 protein: CASCPVTGLSYNEQFF
J gene: TRBJ2-1
V gene: TRBV11-2
CDR3 length: 16

CDR3 protein: CASRSGSHSYEQYF
J gene: TRBJ2-7
V gene: TRBV6-1
CDR3 length: 14

CDR3 protein: CASSNDGNTIYF
J gene: TRBJ1-3
V gene: TRBV11-3
CDR3 length: 12

CDR3 protein: CSVKDLSSTDTQYF
J gene: TRBJ2-3
V gene: TRBV20-1
CDR3 length: 14

CDR3 protein: CASYEAAHTQYF
J gene: TRBJ2-3
V gene: TRBV6-6
CDR3 length: 12

CDR3 protein: CVSAFSSLALYEQYF
J gene: TRBJ2-7
V gene: TRBV11-2
CDR3 length: 15

CDR3 protein: CASSLRLAGVSREQFF
J gene: TRBJ2-1
V gene: TRBV11-2
CDR3 length: 16

CDR3 protein: CSVSPGNCEQYF
J gene: TRBJ2-7
V gene: TRBV29-1
CDR3 length: 12

CDR3 protein: CASSLDPASDVGGYEQYF
J gene: TRBJ2-7
V gene: TRBV5-1
CDR3 length: 18

CDR3 protein: CSAPSTSGYNEQFF
J gene: TRBJ2-1
V gene: TRBV20-1
CDR3 length: 14

CDR3 protein: CASTQGATQEIQYF
J gene: TRBJ2-5
V gene: TRBV6-6
CDR3 length: 14

CDR3 protein: CAWSVGNQPQHF
J gene: TRBJ1-5
V gene: TRBV30
CDR3 length: 12

CDR3 protein: CSAPGGGDETQYF
J gene: TRBJ2-5
V gene: TRBV20-1
CDR3 length: 13

CDR3 protein: CASSLTGGPNTEAFF
J gene: TRBJ1-1
V gene: TRBV10-2
CDR3 length: 15

CDR3 protein: CASGQRGGSDTQYF
J gene: TRBJ2-3
V gene: TRBV11-3
CDR3 length: 14

CDR3 protein: CASTPSFGQGLAVNAGELFF
J gene: TRBJ2-2
V gene: TRBV11-2
CDR3 length: 20

CDR3 protein: CASTPVSSGNTIYF
J gene: TRBJ1-3
V gene: TRBV12-3/TRBV12-4
CDR3 length: 14